The clone carrying this T cell receptor (beta chain) was seen more than once but under ten times. Its antigen is still unknown. 60 Vbeta and 13 Jbeta primers were used in PCR. Libraries were prepared by immunoSEQ multiplex PCR; TCRdb keeps only in-frame clonotypes and omits some of them. The profile shows 150,000 to 250,000 clones, about four fifths of them singletons. The data originate from a study of cytomegalovirus exposure and HLA in healthy donors. General study results and limits: Both high specificity and high sensitivity reportedly marked the classifier's diagnosis of cytomegalovirus status. A missense variant in DCLRE1C was later tied to TCR beta V- and J-gene trimming. Cytomegalovirus-associated TCR beta chains were listed, numbering 164.

CDR3 length: 14 amino acids. The germline CDR1 and CDR2 sequences are SQVTM and ANQGSEA. V lost 6 bases and J lost 3; bases outside the gene matches: 9. V gene TRBV29-1 combines with J gene TRBJ2-5; 8 bases fit TRBD2. The sequenced material came from PBMCs. This receptor was obtained from a girl aged 5 to 17 in good health and CMV-seropositive. The DNA for the CDR3 is TGCAGCGTCGGGGGGGGCGCAGGAGAAGAGACCCAGTACTTC. The encoded protein is CSVGGGAGEETQYF. Full variable domain (rest looked up from reference TRBV29-1 and TRBJ2-5): SAVISQKPSRDICQRGTSLTIQCQVDSQVTMMFWYRQQPGQSLTLIATANQGSEATYESGFVIDKFPISRPNLTFSTLTVSNMSPEDSSIYLCSVGGGAGEETQYFGPGTRLLVL.